The clone carrying this T cell receptor (beta chain) has a handful of counts. TCRdb analysed the 5' RACE reads with MiXCR anew, one entry per CDR3 protein. The sample carries 30,000 to 40,000 distinct CDR3 sequences, about a quarter recorded once. This CDR3 has 17 amino acids. Trimming stripped 6 bases from V and 1 base from J, with 19 bases between. Germline-derived CDR1 and CDR2 are MGHDK and SYGVNS. The material sequenced was naive CD4+ T cells sorted from a lymph node. The subset denotes: naive CD4+ T cells, CD4+CD45RA+CD25-. The chain employs TRBV25-1 and TRBJ1-5; tentative D call: TRBD1 (5 bases). The TCR sequence derives from a female donor with breast cancer. The CDR3 sequence is CASSQNRRDRSNQPQHF. The CDR3 DNA follows: TGTGCCAGCAGCCAAAACCGTCGTGACAGAAGCAATCAGCCCCAGCATTTT.